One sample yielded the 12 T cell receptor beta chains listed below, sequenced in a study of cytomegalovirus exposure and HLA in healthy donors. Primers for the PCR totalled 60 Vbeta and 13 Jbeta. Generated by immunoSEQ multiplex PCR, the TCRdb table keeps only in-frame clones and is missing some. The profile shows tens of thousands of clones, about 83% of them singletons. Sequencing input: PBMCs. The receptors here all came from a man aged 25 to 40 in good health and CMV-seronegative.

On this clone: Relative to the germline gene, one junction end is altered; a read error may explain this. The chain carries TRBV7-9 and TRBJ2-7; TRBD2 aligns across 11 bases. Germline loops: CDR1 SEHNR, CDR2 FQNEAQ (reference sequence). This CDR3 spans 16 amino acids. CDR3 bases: TGTTCCAGCAGCCCCTTTAGCGGGAGGGCCGGGTACGAGCAGTACTTC. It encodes CSSSPFSGRAGYEQYF.

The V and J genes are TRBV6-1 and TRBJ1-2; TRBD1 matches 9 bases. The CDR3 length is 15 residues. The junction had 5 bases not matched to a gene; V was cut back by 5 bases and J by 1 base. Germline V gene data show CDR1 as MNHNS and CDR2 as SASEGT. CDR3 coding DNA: TGTGCCAGCAGTCAAGGACAGGGGATTAACTATGGCTACACCTTC. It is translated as CASSQGQGINYGYTF.

The CDR3 nucleotides are TGTGCCAGCAGCCCGGACAGGATTAGGGATACGCAGTATTTT. As protein: CASSPDRIRDTQYF. The rearrangement links TRBV7-2 to TRBJ2-3, with TRBD1 identical over 7 bases. The J segment lost 6 bases and the V segment lost 5 bases, leaving 8 bases of the junction unmatched. Per germline, CDR1 SGHTA and CDR2 FQGNSA. The CDR3 sequence is 14 residues long.

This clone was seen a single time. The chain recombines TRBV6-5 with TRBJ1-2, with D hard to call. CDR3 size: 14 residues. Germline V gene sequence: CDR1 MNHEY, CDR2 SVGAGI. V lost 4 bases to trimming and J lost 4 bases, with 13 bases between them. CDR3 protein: CASSSSDWFYGYTF. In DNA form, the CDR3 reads TGTGCCAGCAGTTCCTCCGACTGGTTCTATGGCTACACCTTC.

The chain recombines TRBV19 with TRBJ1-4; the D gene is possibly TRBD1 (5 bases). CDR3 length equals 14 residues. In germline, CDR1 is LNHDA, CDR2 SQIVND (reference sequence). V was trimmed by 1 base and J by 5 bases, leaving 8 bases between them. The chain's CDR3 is CASSIVAGNEKLFF. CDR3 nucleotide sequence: TGTGCCAGTAGTATAGTGGCAGGGAATGAAAAACTGTTTTTT.

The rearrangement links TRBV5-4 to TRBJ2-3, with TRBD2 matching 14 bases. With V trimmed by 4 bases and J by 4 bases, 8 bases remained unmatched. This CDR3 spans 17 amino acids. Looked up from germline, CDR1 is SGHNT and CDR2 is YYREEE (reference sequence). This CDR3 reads CASSPSLTSGGADTQYF. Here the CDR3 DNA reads TGTGCCAGCAGCCCTAGTCTGACTAGCGGGGGGGCAGATACGCAGTATTTT. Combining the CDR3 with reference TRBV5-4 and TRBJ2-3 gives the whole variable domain ETGVTQSPTHLIKTRGQQVTLRCSSQSGHNTVSWYQQALGQGPQFIFQYYREEENGRGNFPPRFSGLQFPNYSSELNVNALELDDSALYLCASSPSLTSGGADTQYFGPGTRLTVL.

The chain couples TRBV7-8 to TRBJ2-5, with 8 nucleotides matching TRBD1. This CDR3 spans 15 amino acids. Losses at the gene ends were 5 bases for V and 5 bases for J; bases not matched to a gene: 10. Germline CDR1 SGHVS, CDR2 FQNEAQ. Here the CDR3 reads CASSIRQGPVETQYF. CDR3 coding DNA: TGTGCCAGCAGCATCCGACAGGGGCCCGTGGAGACCCAGTACTTC.

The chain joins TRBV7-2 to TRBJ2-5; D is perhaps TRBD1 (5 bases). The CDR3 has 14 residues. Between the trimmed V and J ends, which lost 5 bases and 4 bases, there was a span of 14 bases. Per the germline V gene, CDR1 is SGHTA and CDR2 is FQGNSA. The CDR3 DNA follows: TGTGCCAGCAGCCAACGAAGGGGAACAGAGACCCAGTACTTC. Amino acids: CASSQRRGTETQYF.

This CDR3 reads CASSRDQGANTGELFF. In DNA form, the CDR3 reads TGTGCCAGCTCCCGAGACCAGGGGGCAAACACCGGGGAGCTGTTTTTT. This chain connects TRBV18 to TRBJ2-2; 8 bases align to TRBD1. V shed 6 bases and J 2 bases; nucleotides not matched to a gene: 8. Per the germline V gene, CDR1 is KGHSH and CDR2 is LQKENI. The CDR3 loop spans 16 amino acids.

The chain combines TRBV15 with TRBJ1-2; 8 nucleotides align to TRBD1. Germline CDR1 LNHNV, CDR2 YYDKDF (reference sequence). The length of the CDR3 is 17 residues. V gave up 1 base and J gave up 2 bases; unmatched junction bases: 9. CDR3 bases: TGTGCCACCAGCAGAGCAGGGAGGACAGGGAAAAACTATGGCTACACCTTC. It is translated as CATSRAGRTGKNYGYTF.

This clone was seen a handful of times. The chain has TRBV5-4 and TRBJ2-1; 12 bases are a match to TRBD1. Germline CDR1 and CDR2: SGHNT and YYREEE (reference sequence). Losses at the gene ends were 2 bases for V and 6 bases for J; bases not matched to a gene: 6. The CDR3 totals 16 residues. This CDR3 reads CASSLLGQGAGNEQFF. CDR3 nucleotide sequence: TGTGCCAGCAGCTTACTGGGACAGGGGGCGGGCAATGAGCAGTTCTTC.

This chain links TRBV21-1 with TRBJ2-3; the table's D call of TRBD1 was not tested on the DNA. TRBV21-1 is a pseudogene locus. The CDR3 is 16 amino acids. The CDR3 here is CASSEGGQGATDTQYF. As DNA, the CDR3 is TGTGCCAGCAGCGAGGGGGGACAGGGGGCAACAGATACGCAGTATTTT.